The entry that follows covers one TCR beta chain sequence. The antigen remains unidentified. The data were obtained in a study of T cells after yellow fever vaccination. Germline CDR1 and CDR2: SGHTA and FQGNSA. The CDR3 has 17 residues. V lost 5 bases and J lost 5; bases outside the gene matches: 14. Making TCR cDNA involved 5'RACE template switching, which added UMIs and a universal primer site. TCRdb re-derived calls from the 5' RACE reads in MiXCR, one entry per CDR3 protein. The sample records about 160,000 distinct CDR3 sequences, 5.5% to 7.5% being singletons. Study results and caveats: The CD4 and CD8 compartments had a small share of their clonotypes in common. The booster response re-showed most primary clones: approximately 97% CD4, about 89% CD8.

The rearrangement joins TRBV7-2 to TRBJ1-2, with 10 nucleotides matching TRBD1. The sequence derives from a man aged 18 to 29 who received the YFV17D yellow fever vaccine. Material: CD4+ T cells sorted from PBMCs, obtained about 5 days after the first yellow fever vaccination. CDR3 in amino acids: CASSLPRGDRGFYGYTF. CDR3 sequence (DNA): TGTGCCAGCAGCCTCCCCCGGGGGGACAGGGGATTTTATGGCTACACCTTC.